Listed here are 9 T cell receptor beta chains from one sample, sequenced in a study of PD-L1 blockade in urothelial cancer. Time point in this sample: pretreatment peripheral blood. Sequencing used immunoSEQ multiplex PCR; TCRdb keeps in-frame clones, though not all of them. The sample lists about 52,000 clones; around 79% were seen once. The material was PBMCs, obtained around atezolizumab (anti-PD-L1) treatment. These TCRs come from a man between 65 and 85 years old with urothelial cancer.

CDR3: CASSPRAGYQETQYF. DNA of the CDR3: TGTGCCAGCAGCCCCCGAGCCGGGTACCAAGAGACCCAGTACTTC. The rearrangement joins TRBV7-8 to TRBJ2-5; D call uncertain. Trimming shortened V by 5 bases and J by 0 bases, and 13 bases separated the two germline ends. From germline, CDR1 is SGHVS and CDR2 FQNEAQ. This CDR3 has 15 amino acids.

V usage is TRBV4-3 and J usage is TRBJ1-3; 7 positions agree with TRBD1. The CDR3 totals 16 residues. Germline V gene sequence: CDR1 LGHNA, CDR2 YSLEER. Trimming took 4 bases from V and 0 from J; bases not matched to a gene: 6. CDR3 DNA: TGCGCCAGCAGCCCAGACAGGGACAGCTCTGGAAACACCATATATTTT. Translated, it gives CASSPDRDSSGNTIYF.

The rearrangement uses TRBV7-2 and TRBJ2-7; 7 bases fit TRBD1. Germline V gene data show CDR1 as SGHTA and CDR2 as FQGNSA. The CDR3 runs to 12 residues. With 6 bases clipped from V and 6 bases from J, the junction kept 5 bases outside the gene matches. CDR3: CASSRQGLEQYF. The DNA of the CDR3 is TGTGCCAGCAGTCGACAGGGCCTCGAGCAGTACTTC.

The chain combines TRBV7-6 with TRBJ2-7; 9 bases align to TRBD1. V lost 5 bases to trimming and J lost 5 bases; unmatched junction nucleotides: 10. The CDR3 is 15 residues long. Germline values: CDR1 SGHVS, CDR2 FNYEAQ. The CDR3 reads CASSPQGQGLDEQYF. The CDR3 DNA sequence: TGTGCCAGCAGCCCCCAGGGACAGGGTTTGGACGAGCAGTACTTC.

This chain uses TRBV9 with TRBJ2-3; tentative D call: TRBD2 (6 bases). V was pared by 4 bases and J by 0 bases, with 21 bases between. In germline, CDR1 is SGDLS, CDR2 YYNGEE. There are 18 residues in the CDR3. The CDR3 reads CASSPRGRSGTSTDTQYF. The CDR3 DNA follows: TGTGCCAGCAGCCCGCGTGGGAGAAGTGGGACTAGCACAGATACGCAGTATTTT.

V is TRBV6-5 and J is TRBJ2-2; TRBD1 is a possible D gene (6 bases). Germline loops: CDR1 MNHEY, CDR2 SVGAGI. V lost 4 bases and J lost 4, with 13 bases in between. This CDR3 comprises 15 residues. This CDR3 reads CASSSSGERTGELFF. Here the CDR3 DNA reads TGTGCCAGCAGTTCATCAGGGGAGCGCACCGGGGAGCTGTTTTTT.

The gene calls are TRBV28 and TRBJ1-2, with a possible D match to TRBD1 (5 bases). Trimming removed 3 bases at V and 4 bases at J, with 12 bases between. This CDR3 has 14 amino acids. Germline loops: CDR1 MDHEN, CDR2 SYDVKM. This chain's CDR3 is CASSLGGSGYGYTF. The CDR3 region has the DNA TGTGCCAGCAGTTTGGGGGGGTCAGGCTATGGCTACACCTTC.

The chain employs TRBV19 and TRBJ1-4; D not certain. CDR3 length: 14 residues. Germline V gene data show CDR1 as LNHDA and CDR2 as SQIVND (reference sequence). Trimming took off 1 base at V and 4 bases at J, with 7 bases between the two ends. DNA of the CDR3: TGTGCCAGTAGTATAGGGACTATTAATGAAAAACTGTTTTTT. Protein product: CASSIGTINEKLFF.

The gene calls are TRBV7-2 and TRBJ2-3; tentative D call: TRBD2 (6 bases). Trimming removed 5 bases from V and 15 bases from J, with 36 bases in between. Germline V lookup: CDR1 SGHTA, CDR2 FQGNSA. This CDR3 region has 18 residues. Here the CDR3 DNA reads TGTGCCAGCAGCCCACGGGGAGGTTGGGAGCGGCGAGCCCCCAGGGAATATTTT. As protein: CASSPRGGWERRAPREYF.